Each of the 25 T cell receptor beta chains below was sequenced from the same sample in a study of post-analysis software for immune sequencing data. Unique molecular identifiers featured in each of the TCR beta cDNA libraries. One entry per CDR3 protein results from TCRdb running MiXCR on the PCR reads. The data hold 800,000 to 950,000 distinct CDR3 sequences, with roughly 58% observed a single time. No antigens are known for them. Study-wide points: With TRBV5-6, TRBV5-1 and TRBV20-1 included, about five TRBV segments were more frequent in patients than in controls.

The sequenced sample was blood. Receptors originate from a girl under 18 with multiple sclerosis.

This clonotype turned up a few times. The V and J genes are TRBV29-1 and TRBJ2-1; possible D gene TRBD1, 5 bases. V lost 3 bases, J lost 4 bases, and 10 bases lay in between. The CDR3 spans 13 residues. The germline CDR1 and CDR2 sequences are SQVTM and ANQGSEA. The CDR3 is CSVDLQEYNEQFF. In DNA form, the CDR3 reads TGCAGCGTTGACCTACAGGAATACAATGAGCAGTTCTTC.

This clonotype was observed a few times. V is TRBV7-3 and J is TRBJ2-3; D is ambiguous. The V and J ends lost 5 bases and 4 bases respectively, with 13 bases between them. Germline values: CDR1 SGHTA, CDR2 FQGTGA. This CDR3 spans 14 amino acids. The CDR3 DNA is TGTGCCAGCAGCCCAACGCTTAGTTCAGATACGCAGTATTTT. This codes for CASSPTLSSDTQYF.

The V call is TRBV29-1, the J call TRBJ2-4; unclear D gene. The CDR3 loop spans 12 amino acids. Germline loops: CDR1 SQVTM, CDR2 ANQGSEA. V lost 4 bases and J 4 bases, leaving 8 bases between the germline ends. This chain's CDR3 is CSVALIKNIQYF. CDR3 DNA sequence: TGCAGCGTTGCCCTGATAAAAAACATTCAGTACTTC.

This clonotype was observed once. In DNA, the CDR3 is TGCGCCAGCAGCCAGAGCCGGACTAGCGGGAGTGAGCAGTACTTC. The encoded protein is CASSQSRTSGSEQYF. The J gene is TRBJ2-7, the V gene TRBV5-1; 13 bases line up with TRBD2. Germline V lookup: CDR1 SGHRS, CDR2 YFSETQ. Trimming at V came to 4 bases and at J to 7 bases, leaving 8 bases not matched to a gene. The CDR3 loop spans 15 amino acids.

The V gene is TRBV27, the J gene TRBJ2-1; either TRBD1 or TRBD2 may fit D (5 bases each). The germline V gene has CDR1 MNHEY and CDR2 SMNVEV (reference sequence). CDR3 length: 14 residues. V lost 2 bases, J lost 5 bases, and 10 bases lay in between. The CDR3 loop reads CASSLRGVHNEQFF. The CDR3 region has the DNA TGTGCCAGCAGTTTAAGGGGAGTCCACAATGAGCAGTTCTTC.

This chain connects TRBV12-3 or TRBV12-4 to TRBJ2-1, with D perhaps TRBD2 (6 bases). Deletions cut 6 bases from V and 5 bases from J, with 17 bases between. This CDR3 has 15 amino acids. CDR3 region: CASRLVASANNEQFF. The CDR3 DNA follows: TGTGCCAGCAGGCTGGTGGCTAGCGCCAACAATGAGCAGTTCTTC.

The chain uses TRBV7-9 and TRBJ2-1; D not certain. The CDR3 is 18 residues long. The germline V and J ends were trimmed by 3 bases and 7 bases, with 25 bases remaining between them. From germline, CDR1 is SEHNR and CDR2 FQNEAQ (reference sequence). The CDR3 DNA sequence: TGTGCCAGCAGCTTGTTGAGCCGGGTGCAGTTCTGGGTTAATGAGCAGTTCTTC. This sequence encodes CASSLLSRVQFWVNEQFF.

The V and J genes are TRBV20-1 and TRBJ2-7, with D possibly TRBD2 on 5 matching bases. CDR3 length: 16 amino acids. The V end was cut by 6 bases, the J end by 1 base, with 22 bases between. The V gene's germline CDR1 is DFQATT and CDR2 SNEGSKA (reference sequence). This chain's CDR3 is CSARRADLGGSYEQYF. The DNA for the CDR3 is TGCAGTGCGCGCCGGGCGGACCTCGGAGGTTCCTACGAGCAGTACTTC.

The chain links TRBV7-8 to TRBJ2-4; TRBD1 aligns across 7 bases. The J call may be in error: the DNA end matches TRBJ2-7 better. Germline CDR1 and CDR2: SGHVS and FQNEAQ. The CDR3 has 16 residues. The CDR3 region has the DNA TGTGCCAGCAGCTTAGTTCCAGGGGGTGTTTTCCACGAGCAGTACTTC. This gives the protein CASSLVPGGVFHEQYF.

This chain joins TRBV20-1 and TRBJ2-7; the D gene is possibly TRBD2 (5 bases). The germline V and J ends were trimmed by 3 bases and 10 bases, with 22 bases remaining between them. There are 14 residues in the CDR3. CDR1 is DFQATT and CDR2 is SNEGSKA in the germline V gene (reference sequence). The CDR3 sequence is CSARVAGLPATQYF. The CDR3 DNA reads as TGCAGTGCTAGGGTAGCCGGACTCCCCGCCACCCAGTACTTC.

V is TRBV7-3 and J is TRBJ2-3; the match to TRBD2 covers 10 bases. With V trimmed by 5 bases and J by 11 bases, 4 bases remained unmatched. The CDR3 has 12 amino acids. The V gene's germline CDR1 is SGHTA and CDR2 FQGTGA. The CDR3 sequence is CASSGLAGVQYF. DNA of the CDR3: TGTGCCAGCAGCGGGCTAGCGGGAGTGCAGTATTTT.

CDR3 DNA: TGTGCCAGCAGTACGGGACTACGTCACACAGATACGCAGTATTTT. Translated: CASSTGLRHTDTQYF. This chain uses TRBV6-2 or TRBV6-3 with TRBJ2-3, with TRBD2 identical over 7 bases. Germline trimming cut 5 bases from V and 2 bases from J; bases unmatched to any gene: 7. The CDR3 totals 15 residues. Germline-derived CDR1 and CDR2 are MNHEY and SVGEGT.

A few counts support this clonotype. The CDR3 reads CASRADRGDEQYF. The CDR3 DNA reads as TGTGCCAGCAGGGCCGACAGGGGCGACGAGCAGTACTTC. V is TRBV12-3 or TRBV12-4 and J is TRBJ2-7, with 8 positions matching TRBD1. The V and J ends lost 6 bases and 5 bases, in that order; junction bases with no gene match: 6. This CDR3 comprises 13 residues.

The chain carries TRBV21-1 and TRBJ1-1; the listed D gene, TRBD1, was not tested against the DNA. TRBV21-1 is a documented pseudogene. CDR3 size: 18 residues. In DNA, the CDR3 is TGTGCCAGCAGCAATACCCTGACAGGGGCGCCCCCAAACACTGAAGCTTTCTTT. As protein: CASSNTLTGAPPNTEAFF.

This clonotype was counted between two and nine times. This chain joins TRBV6-5 and TRBJ1-1; no definite D call. Germline assignment: CDR1 MNHEY and CDR2 SVGAGI. The CDR3 has 12 amino acids. The germline V and J ends were trimmed by 10 bases and 0 bases, with 9 bases remaining between them. Here the CDR3 DNA reads TGTGCCACCCATACGGTGAACACTGAAGCTTTCTTT. Translation: CATHTVNTEAFF.

This clonotype was detected a few times. V and J are TRBV10-3 and TRBJ2-1, with D perhaps matching TRBD1 or TRBD2 (5 bases each). Trimming pared 0 bases from V and 2 bases from J, leaving 17 bases between. The CDR3 has 18 residues. Germline V gene sequence: CDR1 ENHRY, CDR2 SYGVKD. CDR3 protein: CAISESSGRRVPYNEQFF. The CDR3 region has the DNA TGTGCCATCAGTGAGTCCTCGGGGCGACGGGTCCCCTACAATGAGCAGTTCTTC.

This clonotype was detected only a few times. The V gene is TRBV20-1, the J gene TRBJ2-7, with D possibly TRBD2 on 6 matching bases. The CDR3 consists of 14 residues. Trimming removed 5 bases at V and 2 bases at J, with 16 bases between. Germline CDR1 and CDR2: DFQATT and SNEGSKA (reference sequence). CDR3 DNA sequence: TGCAGTGCTGAAGGTCGGGACTTGACCTACGAGCAGTACTTC. The encoded protein is CSAEGRDLTYEQYF.

The chain carries TRBV7-3 and TRBJ2-3, with 14 bases fitting TRBD2. The germline gives CDR1 SGHTA, CDR2 FQGTGA. This CDR3 spans 18 amino acids. The V segment lost 5 bases and the J segment 0 bases; nucleotides outside the gene matches: 7. This CDR3 is CASSLDGLAGGSTDTQYF. The CDR3 nucleotides are TGTGCCAGCAGCCTTGACGGACTAGCGGGGGGAAGCACAGATACGCAGTATTTT. The variable domain in full, with the rest retrieved from reference TRBV7-3 and TRBJ2-3, is GAGVSQTPSNKVTEKGKYVELRCDPISGHTALYWYRQSLGQGPEFLIYFQGTGAADDSGLPNDRFFAVRPEGSVSTLKIQRTERGDSAVYLCASSLDGLAGGSTDTQYFGPGTRLTVL.

The V and J genes are TRBV20-1 and TRBJ2-3; D call uncertain. Trimming shortened V by 5 bases and J by 0 bases, and 12 bases separated the two germline ends. CDR3 size: 14 residues. CDR1 is DFQATT, CDR2 SNEGSKA, per germline (reference sequence). The CDR3 DNA reads TGCAGTGCTCCAGGATTTTCTAGCACAGATACGCAGTATTTT. Protein product: CSAPGFSSTDTQYF.

The chain combines TRBV3-1 with TRBJ2-1; no definite D call. Trimming left V 3 bases short and J 8 bases short, with 5 bases between. The germline gives CDR1 LGHDT, CDR2 YNNKEL (reference sequence). The CDR3 totals 11 residues. This CDR3 reads CASSHHYEQFF. The CDR3 DNA reads TGTGCCAGCAGCCATCATTATGAGCAGTTCTTC.

The chain has TRBV5-1 and TRBJ2-3; D possibly corresponds to TRBD1 (6 bases). The length of the CDR3 is 14 residues. The V end was cut by 5 bases, the J end by 4 bases, with 14 bases between. Germline V gene data show CDR1 as SGHRS and CDR2 as YFSETQ. The CDR3 protein is CASSKGEIADTQYF. CDR3 bases: TGCGCCAGCAGTAAGGGGGAGATTGCAGATACGCAGTATTTT.

DNA for the CDR3: TGCAGCGTCCTACAGGGGGCTCAGGGCTACACCTTC. It codes for CSVLQGAQGYTF. This chain joins TRBV29-1 and TRBJ1-2, with 9 bases lining up with TRBD1. Germline V CDR1 and CDR2: SQVTM, ANQGSEA. The CDR3 runs to 12 residues. Trimming cost V 6 bases and J 8 bases; bases outside gene matches: 7.

This chain uses TRBV20-1 with TRBJ2-1; D possibly corresponds to TRBD2 (5 bases). CDR1 and CDR2 (germline): DFQATT, SNEGSKA (reference sequence). The CDR3 contains 13 residues. Trimming took off 3 bases at V and 4 bases at J, with 10 bases between the two ends. The CDR3 region has the DNA TGCAGTGCTAGTCACGGGGAGTACAATGAGCAGTTCTTC. Its protein is CSASHGEYNEQFF.

The rearrangement joins TRBV27 to TRBJ2-5; D assignment may be TRBD1 or TRBD2 (6 bases each). V gave up 3 bases and J gave up 5 bases, with 16 bases separating them. Germline assignment: CDR1 MNHEY and CDR2 SMNVEV (reference sequence). The CDR3 is made up of 15 amino acids. The CDR3 DNA follows: TGTGCCAGCAGTTTCGCCGGGGGCCTTTTCGAGACCCAGTACTTC. This translates into CASSFAGGLFETQYF.

This clonotype has a count of ten or more. The DNA for the CDR3 is TGCAGCGCCACTCGAGGGGGCAATCAGCCCCAGCATTTT. Translating it yields CSATRGGNQPQHF. V usage is TRBV29-1 and J usage is TRBJ1-5, with D perhaps matching TRBD1 (5 bases). There are 13 residues in the CDR3. V lost 7 bases and J lost 2, with 12 bases in between. CDR1 SQVTM and CDR2 ANQGSEA come from the germline V gene.